This T cell receptor beta chain was identified in a study of beta chain features in type 1 diabetes. Study results and caveats: PCR might preferentially amplify shorter templates, equally in patients and controls. It was among patients, rather than healthy donors, that naive, central memory and Treg TCRB repertoires appeared more similar.

J lost 4 bases, V lost 5 bases, and 5 bases had no gene match. In germline, CDR1 is GTSNPN, CDR2 SVGIG (reference sequence). CDR3 length: 15 amino acids. A single heparinised draw of approximately 110 mL on average was taken per donor. CD45RO/CCR7/CD25/CD127/CD95/CD27 staining was used to isolate CD4+ naive, central memory, regulatory and stem cell-like memory cells by sorting. The study reverse transcribed the entire isolated RNA, so it sequenced expressed TCRB transcripts. Sequencing was performed with immunoSEQ multiplex PCR; in TCRdb, only in-frame clones are kept and a portion is missing. The sample includes hundreds of thousands of clones, 10% to 15% of them seen just once. Comments on this clone: Its antigen is still unknown.

Sequences were obtained from naive CD4+ T cells from blood. The sequence came from a man younger than 35 in good health. This chain uses TRBV30 with TRBJ2-1, with 13 bases that match TRBD2. In nucleotides, the CDR3 is TGTGCCTGGGAACCGGGACTAGCGGGGTACAATGAGCAGTTCTTC. Protein: CAWEPGLAGYNEQFF. Combining the CDR3 with reference TRBV30 and TRBJ2-1 gives the whole variable domain SQTIHQWPATLVQPVGSPLSLECTVEGTSNPNLYWYRQAAGRGLQLLFYSVGIGQISSEVPQNLSASRPQDRQFILSSKKLLLSDSGFYLCAWEPGLAGYNEQFFGPGTRLTVL.